This is a list of T cell receptor beta chains from one sample in a study of cytomegalovirus exposure and HLA in healthy donors. Assay used: immunoSEQ multiplex PCR; TCRdb lists only in-frame clones, some missing. The table records tens of thousands of clones, 75% to 85% of them present only once. Sequencing used PBMCs. These receptor sequences come from a female donor in good health and CMV-seronegative. The CDR3 runs from the conserved cysteine through the conserved F or W. The order of the fields is D gene, J gene, V gene, clone size, CDR3 protein, CDR3 DNA. The D gene is left open where the match is weak. Part of the rows lack a size; the others show once, few, many or a class for expanded clones.

>NA|TRBJ2-7|TRBV9|NA
CASSEGPGVYEQYF
TGTGCCAGCAGCGAGGGGCCGGGCGTCTACGAGCAGTACTTC
>NA|TRBJ2-5|TRBV18|NA
CASSPGYGGMLETQYF
TGTGCCAGCTCACCAGGCTATGGAGGGATGCTGGAGACCCAGTACTTC
>TRBD1|TRBJ1-2|TRBV6-5|NA
CASTRDRSNGYTF
TGTGCCAGCACCAGGGACAGGTCGAATGGCTACACCTTC
>NA|TRBJ1-5|TRBV4-1|NA
CASSQLTVNQPQHF
TGCGCCAGCAGCCAACTTACAGTTAATCAGCCCCAGCATTTT
>TRBD1|TRBJ1-5|TRBV4-2|NA
CASSQRTGNSNQPQHF
TGTGCCAGCAGCCAAAGGACAGGGAATAGCAATCAGCCCCAGCATTTT
>NA|TRBJ1-1|TRBV12-5|few
CASALREVGTEAFF
TGTGCTAGTGCCCTCAGGGAGGTGGGCACTGAAGCTTTCTTT
>NA|TRBJ2-7|TRBV19|NA
CASSIFQGYEQYF
TGTGCCAGTAGTATCTTTCAGGGTTACGAGCAGTACTTC
>NA|TRBJ1-2|TRBV12-5|NA
CASGLAPGYGYTF
TGTGCTAGTGGTTTGGCTCCAGGGTATGGCTACACCTTC
>TRBD1|TRBJ1-2|TRBV6-1|NA
CASREGTGYGYTF
TGTGCCAGCAGAGAAGGGACAGGGTATGGCTACACCTTC
>NA|TRBJ1-2|TRBV5-4|NA
CASSPGDGSNYGYTF
TGTGCCAGCAGCCCGGGGGACGGATCTAACTATGGCTACACCTTC
>NA|TRBJ1-5|TRBV7-3|NA
CASSLIRAEAPQHF
TGTGCCAGCAGCTTAATCCGGGCGGAGGCGCCCCAGCATTTT
>NA|TRBJ1-1|TRBV9|NA
CASSVGTLNTEAFF
TGTGCCAGCAGCGTAGGGACACTGAACACTGAAGCTTTCTTT
>NA|TRBJ2-4|TRBV11-1|few
CASSPRLGIQYF
TGTGCCAGCAGCCCTAGGTTGGGCATTCAGTACTTC
>TRBD1|TRBJ1-2|TRBV6-6|NA
CASSQGQGYSGYTF
TGTGCCAGCAGTCAGGGACAGGGTTATTCTGGCTACACCTTC
>NA|TRBJ1-2|TRBV30|NA
CAHIRGTFDGYTF
TGTGCCCACATACGGGGGACGTTTGATGGCTACACCTTC
>NA|TRBJ1-5|TRBV10-3|NA
CAISGAPGGGNQPQHF
TGTGCCATCAGTGGTGCCCCCGGAGGGGGCAATCAGCCCCAGCATTTT
>NA|TRBJ1-6|TRBV30|NA
CAWGVGSSYNSPLHF
TGTGCCTGGGGTGTGGGGAGCTCCTATAATTCACCCCTCCACTTT
>NA|TRBJ1-1|TRBV6-1|NA
CASKIQGVRTEAFF
TGTGCCAGCAAAATACAGGGTGTGAGAACTGAAGCTTTCTTT
>NA|TRBJ2-2|TRBV7-3|NA
CASSFSGARTGELFF
TGTGCCAGCAGCTTTTCAGGGGCGCGTACCGGGGAGCTGTTTTTT
>TRBD2|TRBJ2-2|TRBV30|NA
CAWSRRGGGTGELFF
TGTGCCTGGAGCAGGCGGGGGGGTGGAACCGGGGAGCTGTTTTTT
>TRBD1|TRBJ1-2|TRBV6-1|once
CASSEWDRDGYTF
TGTGCCAGCAGTGAATGGGACAGGGACGGCTACACCTTC
>TRBD1|TRBJ2-1|TRBV19|NA
CASSRQGGVANEQFF
TGTGCCAGTAGCCGACAGGGGGGGGTTGCGAATGAGCAGTTCTTC
>TRBD2|TRBJ2-5|TRBV6-6|few
CASSLQRGGFQTQYF
TGTGCCAGCAGTCTTCAGCGGGGGGGCTTTCAGACCCAGTACTTC
>TRBD2|TRBJ2-5|TRBV2|once
CASSGTSGGAGQETQYF
TGTGCCAGCAGCGGGACTAGCGGGGGGGCTGGCCAAGAGACCCAGTACTTC
>NA|TRBJ2-6|TRBV5-1|NA
CASSVQGFGANVLTF
TGCGCCAGCAGCGTGCAGGGCTTCGGGGCCAACGTCCTGACTTTC
>NA|TRBJ1-6|TRBV7-3|NA
CASSLTGINSPLHF
TGTGCCAGCAGCCTTACAGGGATTAATTCACCCCTCCACTTT
>TRBD1|TRBJ1-1|TRBV6-1|NA
CASRIKGASTEAFF
TGTGCCAGCAGAATTAAGGGGGCAAGCACTGAAGCTTTCTTT
>TRBD1|TRBJ1-2|TRBV6-5|few
CASSDGQGYGYTF
TGTGCCAGCAGTGACGGACAGGGGTATGGCTACACCTTC
>TRBD2|TRBJ2-4|TRBV5-1|NA
CASSLELAGGNIQYF
TGCGCCAGCAGCCTAGAGCTAGCGGGGGGCAACATTCAGTACTTC
>NA|TRBJ1-1|TRBV7-6|NA
CASSLDRVTEAFF
TGTGCCAGCAGCTTAGACAGGGTAACTGAAGCTTTCTTT
>TRBD1|TRBJ2-6|TRBV2|NA
CASRPGTGVNYSGANVLTF
TGTGCCAGCAGACCCGGGACAGGGGTCAACTATTCTGGGGCCAACGTCCTGACTTTC
>TRBD1|TRBJ2-7|TRBV5-1|NA
CASSLSLRQGPLEQYF
TGCGCCAGCAGCTTGTCCCTGAGACAGGGTCCCCTCGAGCAGTACTTC
>NA|TRBJ2-2|TRBV4-3|once
CASSQAGYNTGELFF
TGCGCCAGCAGCCAAGCGGGATATAACACCGGGGAGCTGTTTTTT
>TRBD2|TRBJ2-7|TRBV5-5|NA
CASSWGGTGGYEQYF
TGTGCCAGCAGCTGGGGGGGGACCGGTGGGTACGAGCAGTACTTC
>NA|TRBJ1-1|TRBV18|NA
CASSPLPGRSIMNTEAFF
TGTGCCAGCTCACCACTTCCCGGGAGAAGCATCATGAACACTGAAGCTTTCTTT